Below, 2 T cell receptor beta chains from the same sample are listed, as sequenced in a study of cytomegalovirus exposure and HLA in healthy donors. The PCR made use of 60 Vbeta and 13 Jbeta primers. Sequencing used immunoSEQ multiplex PCR; TCRdb keeps in-frame clones, though not all of them. The data show about 190,000 clones, 70% to 80% seen once. Sample: PBMCs. Source of these receptors: a woman between 45 and 60 years old in good health and CMV-seronegative.

The chain uses TRBV7-3 and TRBJ1-1; 9 bases fit TRBD1. V shed 6 bases and J 2 bases; nucleotides not matched to a gene: 4. The CDR3 consists of 14 residues. In germline, CDR1 is SGHTA, CDR2 FQGTGA. Here the CDR3 reads CASRSTGGNTEAFF. CDR3 DNA sequence: TGTGCCAGCAGGTCGACAGGGGGAAACACTGAAGCTTTCTTT.

The V call is TRBV5-1, the J call TRBJ1-5; D call uncertain. Trimming shortened V by 2 bases and J by 0 bases, and 9 bases separated the two germline ends. Germline V gene lookup returns CDR1 SGHRS and CDR2 YFSETQ. The CDR3 is 15 residues long. CDR3 amino acids: CASSFNGDSNQPQHF. CDR3 coding DNA: TGCGCCAGCAGCTTCAACGGGGATAGCAATCAGCCCCAGCATTTT.